This T cell receptor (beta chain) was profiled in a study of response to subunit inactivated influenza vaccine. Between the trimmed V and J ends, which lost 9 bases and 6 bases, there was a span of 5 bases. CDR1 is MNHNS and CDR2 is SASEGT in the germline V gene. This CDR3 comprises 10 residues. TCRdb used MiXCR to reprocess the RT-PCR reads, holding one entry per CDR3 protein. The sample includes 430,000 or so distinct CDR3 sequences, 9.5% to 13% of them seen just once. Findings and caveats of the study: Few additional T cells are recruited per seasonal influenza vaccination, authors suggested.

This clonotype appeared a few times. The antigen remains unidentified. Source: PBMCs from blood, taken roughly 48 days after vaccination. The chain links TRBV6-1 to TRBJ1-4; D is unclear. The sequence derives from a man in his fifties who received an inactivated influenza vaccine. The CDR3 is CARADEKLFF. Written as DNA, the CDR3 is TGTGCCAGGGCGGATGAAAAACTGTTTTTT.